This T cell receptor (beta chain) was sequenced during a study of T cells in Graves' hyperthyroidism and ophthalmopathy. Amplification yielded TCR beta CDR3 regions, with RNA transcripts as the source. Carried out on the TCR CDR3, a first-round RT-PCR used the HTBI primer set. Each CDR3 protein gets one entry after TCRdb re-called the multiplex PCR reads with MiXCR. The sample consists of under 350,000 distinct CDR3 sequences, roughly 21% of them appearing once. Study findings and constraints: In blood, most of the thyroid clonotypes expanded above 0.001 were also present.

Graves' hyperthyroidism was deemed stable given no ophthalmopathy progression within 18 months. Patients aged 18 to 65 with hyperthyroidism were newly diagnosed, with duration under 2 months. This clonotype was seen many times. The antigen remains unidentified. The sequence derives from a woman aged 50 to 65 with Graves' hyperthyroidism. The sample consisted of blood.

CDR3 coding DNA: TGTGCCAGCAGTCATACCGGGACAGGGGTCTACGAGCAGTACTTC. Protein product: CASSHTGTGVYEQYF. The rearrangement uses TRBV27 and TRBJ2-7; 10 bases are shared with TRBD1. The CDR3 has 15 residues. Germline lookup yields CDR1 MNHEY and CDR2 SMNVEV (reference sequence). After removal of 5 bases from V and 3 bases from J, the junction contained 7 bases not matched to a gene.